This T cell receptor beta chain was documented in a study of cytomegalovirus exposure and HLA in healthy donors. Study-wide findings and caveats: TCR beta chain V- and J-gene trimming was linked, in a later analysis, to a missense variant in DCLRE1C.

On this clone: Antigen unknown.

The CDR3 is 11 amino acids. Germline CDR1 reads MNHEY; CDR2 reads SMNVEV (reference sequence). Primers for the PCR totalled 60 Vbeta and 13 Jbeta. Assay: immunoSEQ multiplex PCR; the TCRdb copy retains only in-frame clones and omits some. The sample consists of around 150,000 clones, roughly 78% of them appearing once. The sequencing sample was made of PBMCs. This TCR came from a middle-aged man in good health and CMV-seropositive. This chain connects TRBV27 to TRBJ2-7, with a possible D match to TRBD2 (6 bases). The CDR3 nucleotides read TGTTCGATGACACGTCGGGGGAAACAGTACTTC. It is translated as CSMTRRGKQYF.